A selection of T cell receptor beta chains follows, all from one sample in a study of blood T cells in healthy people across ages. TCRdb analysed the 5' RACE reads with MiXCR anew, one entry per CDR3 protein. The data contain 1,300,000 or so distinct CDR3 sequences, approximately 59% of them singletons. The source material was blood. All receptors derive from a man aged 18 to 29 in good health. CDR3s include the opening cysteine and the closing phenylalanine or tryptophan. Fields, in order: D gene, J gene, clone size, V gene, CDR3 protein, CDR3 DNA. A D gene is named only where the DNA matches it firmly. Expanded clones get a size class; other rows say once, few or many, or leave the size out.

-	TRBJ2-3	-	TRBV6-5	CASKYHPAADTQYF	TGTGCCAGCAAGTATCATCCAGCCGCAGATACGCAGTATTTT
-	TRBJ2-7	-	TRBV5-4	CASSRLTRSYEQYF	TGTGCCAGCAGCCGACTAACCCGCTCCTACGAGCAGTACTTC
TRBD2	TRBJ2-3	-	TRBV6-1	CASSGGTTTDTQYF	TGTGCCAGCAGTGGCGGGACTACCACAGATACGCAGTATTTT
-	TRBJ1-5	-	TRBV28	CASSSRNQPQHF	TGTGCCAGCAGTTCCAGAAATCAGCCCCAGCATTTT
TRBD1	TRBJ2-7	-	TRBV7-9	CASSMTGLGSYEQYF	TGTGCCAGCAGCATGACAGGGTTAGGGTCCTACGAGCAGTACTTC
-	TRBJ2-7	few	TRBV29-1	CSVSGTSLYNEQYF	TGCAGCGTCTCCGGGACTTCACTTTACAATGAGCAGTACTTC
-	TRBJ1-2	-	TRBV5-1	CASSLEAGIYGYTF	TGCGCCAGCAGCTTGGAGGCGGGAATCTATGGCTACACCTTC
-	TRBJ1-2	-	TRBV28	CASSDTLYYGYTF	TGTGCCAGCAGCGACACTCTCTACTATGGCTACACCTTC
-	TRBJ1-2	-	TRBV12-5	CASGPRSRTEGGYTF	TGTGCTAGTGGTCCCCGATCCAGGACAGAGGGGGGCTACACCTTC
-	TRBJ2-2	-	TRBV10-3	CAISESSGNTGELFF	TGTGCCATCAGTGAGTCGAGCGGGAACACCGGGGAGCTGTTTTTT